Below are 29 T cell receptor beta chains sequenced from a single sample in a study of radiation and T cells in renal cell carcinoma. Time point noted: blood 2 weeks post-SBRT. Treatment meaning: 15 Gy SBRT to primary tumor, nephrectomy 4 weeks later. Method: immunoSEQ multiplex PCR; TCRdb's copy keeps in-frame clones and lacks some. The data hold 120,000 or so clones, with more than 80% observed a single time. This specimen was blood, taken from a patient whose treatment included radiotherapy and nephrectomy. These receptors were collected from a woman aged 55-69 years with renal cell carcinoma.

This sequence joins TRBV19 and TRBJ2-7; a possible D gene is TRBD2 (7 bases). Trimming pared 5 bases from V and 3 bases from J, leaving 14 bases between. Germline V gene sequence: CDR1 LNHDA, CDR2 SQIVND (reference sequence). There are 14 residues in the CDR3. In DNA, the CDR3 is TGTGCCAGTAGTCCGGGGGGAGGGGGCTACGAGCAGTACTTC. This sequence encodes CASSPGGGGYEQYF.

The chain employs TRBV7-9 and TRBJ2-3, with D unresolved. Germline V gives CDR1 SEHNR, CDR2 FQNEAQ (reference sequence). V was pared by 6 bases and J by 3 bases, with 7 bases between. The CDR3 sequence is 12 residues long. CDR3 protein: CASREITDTQYF. CDR3 sequence (DNA): TGTGCCAGCAGGGAGATTACAGATACGCAGTATTTT. The full variable domain, rest sourced from reference TRBV7-9 and TRBJ2-3, is DTGVSQNPRHKITKRGQNVTFRCDPISEHNRLYWYRQTLGQGPEFLTYFQNEAQLEKSRLLSDRFSAERPKGSFSTLEIQRTEQGDSAMYLCASREITDTQYFGPGTRLTVL.

The rearrangement links TRBV10-3 to TRBJ1-6; no clear D. The CDR3 spans 17 residues. The V and J ends lost 2 bases and 6 bases respectively, with 17 bases between them. From germline, CDR1 is ENHRY and CDR2 SYGVKD. The CDR3 sequence is CAISENKGLIGNSPLHF. In nucleotides, the CDR3 is TGTGCCATCAGTGAGAACAAAGGACTGATCGGTAATTCACCCCTCCACTTT.

The chain is built from TRBV4-2 and TRBJ1-2; D is unresolved. The germline V and J ends were trimmed by 4 bases and 1 base, with 10 bases remaining between them. The CDR3 runs to 14 residues. Germline V gene data show CDR1 as LGHNA and CDR2 as YNFKEQ. The CDR3 DNA follows: TGTGCCAGCAGCCGGGCGAACATTAACTATGGCTACACCTTC. This codes for CASSRANINYGYTF.

The chain is built from TRBV7-9 and TRBJ2-2; 7 nucleotides align to TRBD1. There are 15 residues in the CDR3. V shed 7 bases, J shed 9 bases, and the junction held 14 bases outside the gene matches. The V gene's germline CDR1 is SEHNR and CDR2 FQNEAQ (reference sequence). The CDR3: CASKEQGNSQRELFF. Here the CDR3 DNA reads TGTGCCAGCAAAGAACAGGGGAATAGTCAACGGGAGCTGTTTTTT.

V usage is TRBV28 and J usage is TRBJ2-7; tentatively, D is TRBD1 (6 bases). This CDR3 contains 16 residues. Looked up from germline, CDR1 is MDHEN and CDR2 is SYDVKM. V was pared by 3 bases and J by 1 base, with 16 bases between. The CDR3 region has the DNA TGTGCCAGCAGTTTGGGGTTTGTGACAGGATCCTACGAGCAGTACTTC. Encoded protein: CASSLGFVTGSYEQYF. Complete variable domain (other parts from reference TRBV28 and TRBJ2-7): DVKVTQSSRYLVKRTGEKVFLECVQDMDHENMFWYRQDPGLGLRLIYFSYDVKMKEKGDIPEGYSVSREKKERFSLILESASTNQTSMYLCASSLGFVTGSYEQYFGPGTRLTVT.

The rearrangement uses TRBV2 and TRBJ2-1; D ambiguous. Trimming shortened V by 7 bases and J by 5 bases, and 12 bases separated the two germline ends. The CDR3 spans 13 residues. Germline V gene lookup returns CDR1 SNHLY and CDR2 FYNNEI. The CDR3 loop is CASTIGQNNEQFF. Written as DNA, the CDR3 is TGTGCCAGCACCATCGGCCAGAACAATGAGCAGTTCTTC.

The rearrangement joins TRBV13 to TRBJ2-5; D is ambiguous. The CDR3 sequence is 13 residues long. V lost 2 bases and J lost 1, with 5 bases in between. Germline CDR1 reads PRHDT; CDR2 reads FYEKMQ (reference sequence). CDR3 amino acids: CASSLLAQETQYF. The CDR3, as DNA: TGTGCCAGCAGCTTATTAGCCCAAGAGACCCAGTACTTC.

The V gene is TRBV28, the J gene TRBJ1-2; D uncertain. The ends were cut back, 10 bases at V and 0 bases at J, with 9 bases in the middle. Germline V gene lookup returns CDR1 MDHEN and CDR2 SYDVKM. The length of the CDR3 is 12 residues. CDR3 in DNA: TGTGCCACCGGACCTCCTAACTATGGCTACACCTTC. Translated, it gives CATGPPNYGYTF.

This clone was observed a handful of times. The chain combines TRBV19 with TRBJ1-5; D uncertain. The length of the CDR3 is 11 residues. V lost 3 bases to trimming and J lost 10 bases, with 7 bases between them. The V gene's germline CDR1 is LNHDA and CDR2 SQIVND (reference sequence). The chain's CDR3 is CASSMEGPQHF. CDR3 bases: TGTGCCAGTAGTATGGAGGGACCCCAGCATTTT. Full variable domain (missing parts from reference TRBV19 and TRBJ1-5): DGGITQSPKYLFRKEGQNVTLSCEQNLNHDAMYWYRQDPGQGLRLIYYSQIVNDFQKGDIAEGYSVSREKKESFPLTVTSAQKNPTAFYLCASSMEGPQHFGDGTRLSIL.

The V call is TRBV6-1, the J call TRBJ1-5, with TRBD1 matching over 10 bases. The V and J ends lost 5 bases and 6 bases, in that order; junction bases with no gene match: 4. Germline V gives CDR1 MNHNS, CDR2 SASEGT. This CDR3 region has 14 residues. The DNA of the CDR3 is TGTGCCAGCAGTCGGACAGGGGGTCGTCAGCCCCAGCATTTT. This encodes CASSRTGGRQPQHF.

The chain combines TRBV27 with TRBJ1-1, with D unresolved. Germline CDR1 is MNHEY and CDR2 is SMNVEV (reference sequence). The CDR3 spans 13 residues. The V end lost 1 base, the J end lost 4 bases, and 7 bases lay between the germline ends. CDR3 amino acids: CASSLLAVTEAFF. In DNA form, the CDR3 reads TGTGCCAGCAGTTTATTGGCAGTCACTGAAGCTTTCTTT.

CDR3 DNA sequence: TGTGCCAGCAGTTTAGAGTTAGCGGGAGGTCATGAGCAGTTCTTC. Residues: CASSLELAGGHEQFF. The chain uses TRBV27 and TRBJ2-1; 10 bases fit TRBD2. Germline trimming cut 2 bases from V and 8 bases from J; bases unmatched to any gene: 6. CDR3 length: 15 residues. CDR1 and CDR2 from the germline V gene are MNHEY and SMNVEV (reference sequence).

V gene TRBV6-4 combines with J gene TRBJ2-1; D may be TRBD2 (5 bases). V was pared by 6 bases and J by 9 bases, with 18 bases between. Germline CDR1 is MRHNA and CDR2 is SNTAGT. The CDR3 spans 14 residues. This CDR3 reads CASSPTDEGGEQFF. DNA of the CDR3: TGTGCCAGCAGCCCTACCGACGAGGGTGGTGAGCAGTTCTTC.

J is TRBJ1-5 and V is TRBV6-1; TRBD1 matches 9 bases. The CDR3 contains 15 residues. V shed 3 bases and J 1 base; nucleotides not matched to a gene: 1. Germline CDR1 and CDR2: MNHNS and SASEGT. The chain's CDR3 is CASSDGQGSNQPQHF. CDR3 in DNA: TGTGCCAGCAGTGATGGACAGGGGAGCAATCAGCCCCAGCATTTT.

This clone came up once. The CDR3 sequence: CASSLASGTGNTIYF. CDR3 DNA sequence: TGTGCCAGCAGCTTAGCTTCCGGGACTGGAAACACCATATATTTT. This chain connects TRBV7-2 to TRBJ1-3; D gene unclear. With 0 bases removed from V and 2 bases from J, the gap between germline ends came to 8 bases. The CDR3 extends over 15 amino acids. Per germline, CDR1 SGHTA and CDR2 FQGNSA.

The chain carries TRBV9 and TRBJ2-1, with TRBD2 matching over 10 bases. This CDR3 has 18 residues. V lost 0 bases, J lost 6 bases, and 12 bases stayed unmatched. Germline V gene lookup returns CDR1 SGDLS and CDR2 YYNGEE. CDR3 sequence: CASSVGPSGSVSVNEQFF. The CDR3 DNA is TGTGCCAGCAGCGTAGGCCCTAGCGGGAGTGTCAGCGTCAATGAGCAGTTCTTC.

The chain couples TRBV5-1 to TRBJ1-1; the match to TRBD1 covers 7 bases. CDR1 and CDR2 from the germline V gene are SGHRS and YFSETQ. V lost 4 bases, J lost 2 bases, and 8 bases stayed unmatched. The CDR3 contains 15 residues. The CDR3 DNA sequence: TGCGCCAGCAGCAGGTCGGGACAGCTAAACACTGAAGCTTTCTTT. Encoded protein: CASSRSGQLNTEAFF.

V gene TRBV5-1 combines with J gene TRBJ2-5, with D perhaps matching TRBD1 (6 bases). The J call may be faulty, since TRBJ2-7 better matches the DNA end. From germline, CDR1 is SGHRS and CDR2 YFSETQ. The CDR3 has 14 residues. The CDR3 sequence is CASSPRTVNYEQYF. The CDR3 region has the DNA TGCGCCAGCAGCCCCCGGACAGTCAACTACGAGCAGTACTTC.

The chain combines TRBV7-9 with TRBJ2-1, with 7 bases lining up with TRBD2. The V gene's germline CDR1 is SEHNR and CDR2 FQNEAQ (reference sequence). The CDR3 spans 16 residues. V was pared by 3 bases and J by 4 bases, with 9 bases of the junction left unmatched. CDR3 amino acids: CASSFRGREIYNEQFF. The DNA of the CDR3 is TGTGCCAGCAGCTTCCGGGGGAGGGAGATTTACAATGAGCAGTTCTTC.

The rearrangement joins TRBV14 to TRBJ2-5, with D tentatively TRBD1 (5 bases). Germline V gene sequence: CDR1 SGHDN, CDR2 FVKESK. Trimming shortened V by 3 bases and J by 5 bases, and 10 bases separated the two germline ends. This CDR3 has 13 amino acids. This chain's CDR3 is CASSQGLRETQYF. For the CDR3, the DNA is TGTGCCAGCAGCCAGGGGCTTCGGGAGACCCAGTACTTC.

This clone has a single count. The chain uses TRBV2 and TRBJ2-7; D uncertain. The CDR3 spans 13 residues. V was trimmed by 8 bases and J by 0 bases, leaving 11 bases between them. Germline lookup yields CDR1 SNHLY and CDR2 FYNNEI. In DNA, the CDR3 is TGTGCCAGCGAAGACATGAGCTCCTACGAGCAGTACTTC. Translation: CASEDMSSYEQYF.

The rearrangement links TRBV9 to TRBJ2-3; D might be TRBD2 (6 bases). Germline CDR1 is SGDLS and CDR2 is YYNGEE. V lost 3 bases to trimming and J lost 0 bases, with 17 bases between them. This CDR3 region has 17 residues. CDR3 sequence (DNA): TGTGCCAGCAGCGGGGTGAGGGAGCGGGTGAGCACAGATACGCAGTATTTT. This sequence encodes CASSGVRERVSTDTQYF.

Only a few counts were recorded for this clone. The chain links TRBV7-9 to TRBJ1-2; 10 bases are shared with TRBD1. CDR3 length: 15 amino acids. J was trimmed by 6 bases and V by 1 base; bases with no gene match: 5. The germline CDR1 and CDR2 sequences are SEHNR and FQNEAQ (reference sequence). CDR3 residues: CASSLGGTGAHGYTF. The CDR3, as DNA: TGTGCCAGCAGCTTAGGGGGGACAGGGGCACATGGCTACACCTTC.

This rearrangement joins TRBV7-9 to TRBJ2-1; D perhaps matches TRBD1 (6 bases). Germline values: CDR1 SEHNR, CDR2 FQNEAQ (reference sequence). V was pared by 4 bases and J by 8 bases, with 21 bases between. The CDR3 is 16 residues long. CDR3 protein: CASSSLLTGNLDEQFF. DNA of the CDR3: TGTGCCAGCAGCTCCCTTCTAACAGGGAATCTGGATGAGCAGTTCTTC. Complete variable domain (other parts from reference TRBV7-9 and TRBJ2-1): DTGVSQNPRHKITKRGQNVTFRCDPISEHNRLYWYRQTLGQGPEFLTYFQNEAQLEKSRLLSDRFSAERPKGSFSTLEIQRTEQGDSAMYLCASSSLLTGNLDEQFFGPGTRLTVL.

This clone has only a few counts. Here the CDR3 DNA reads TGTGCCAGCAGACGGGGACAGCTGAACACTGAAGCTTTCTTT. It is translated as CASRRGQLNTEAFF. J is TRBJ1-1 and V is TRBV28, with TRBD1 identical over 7 bases. This CDR3 spans 14 amino acids. Germline V CDR1 and CDR2: MDHEN, SYDVKM. Trimming cost V 6 bases and J 0 bases; bases outside gene matches: 4. Combining the CDR3 with reference TRBV28 and TRBJ1-1 gives the whole variable domain DVKVTQSSRYLVKRTGEKVFLECVQDMDHENMFWYRQDPGLGLRLIYFSYDVKMKEKGDIPEGYSVSREKKERFSLILESASTNQTSMYLCASRRGQLNTEAFFGQGTRLTVV.

This clone came up once. This rearrangement joins TRBV19 to TRBJ2-1; 9 nucleotides match TRBD1. The V gene's germline CDR1 is LNHDA and CDR2 SQIVND (reference sequence). The CDR3 extends over 14 amino acids. Trimming at V came to 5 bases and at J to 6 bases, leaving 5 bases not matched to a gene. The CDR3 nucleotides read TGTGCCAGTAGTGGGACAGGGACTTTCAATGAGCAGTTCTTC. Protein product: CASSGTGTFNEQFF.

The V call is TRBV6-1, the J call TRBJ1-2, with TRBD1 identical over 8 bases. This CDR3 has 15 residues. The junction had 11 bases not matched to a gene; V was cut back by 7 bases and J by 4 bases. In germline, CDR1 is MNHNS, CDR2 SASEGT. The CDR3 region has the DNA TGTGCCAGCAACGCTCGACAGGGGCCAACCTATGGCTACACCTTC. It translates to CASNARQGPTYGYTF.

V usage is TRBV27 and J usage is TRBJ2-5; 7 bases align to TRBD2. Trimming removed 4 bases from V and 5 bases from J; junction bases left unmatched: 7. The CDR3 contains 14 residues. The V gene's germline CDR1 is MNHEY and CDR2 SMNVEV (reference sequence). The DNA for the CDR3 is TGTGCCAGCAGTTCGGTGGGGAGGGTGGAGACCCAGTACTTC. It translates to CASSSVGRVETQYF.